This TCR beta chain derives from a study of blood T cell repertoires in COVID-19. Study context: T cells, B-cell-depleted T cells, or PBMCs supplied cDNA or gDNA.

In the original processing: From reference gene primer amplification, estimates of nucleated cell counts were derived. Data came from immunoSEQ multiplex PCR; TCRdb stores just in-frame clones and leaves some out. V, J and clone size derive from that table, while D and trimming were established from the DNA sequence. This table holds about 400,000 clones, 86% found once. The germline V gene has CDR1 LGHDT and CDR2 YNNKEL (reference sequence). V lost 5 bases and J lost 0, with 10 bases in between. There are 14 residues in the CDR3. This clonotype was sampled from a woman in her twenties or thirties with active or convalescent COVID-19. The sequenced sample was peripheral blood. The chain joins TRBV3-1 (or the pseudogene TRBV3-2) to TRBJ1-2; perhaps TRBD1 as D (5 bases). Here the CDR3 reads CASSGGEPNYGYTF. As DNA, the CDR3 is TGTGCCAGCAGCGGGGGGGAACCTAACTATGGCTACACCTTC.